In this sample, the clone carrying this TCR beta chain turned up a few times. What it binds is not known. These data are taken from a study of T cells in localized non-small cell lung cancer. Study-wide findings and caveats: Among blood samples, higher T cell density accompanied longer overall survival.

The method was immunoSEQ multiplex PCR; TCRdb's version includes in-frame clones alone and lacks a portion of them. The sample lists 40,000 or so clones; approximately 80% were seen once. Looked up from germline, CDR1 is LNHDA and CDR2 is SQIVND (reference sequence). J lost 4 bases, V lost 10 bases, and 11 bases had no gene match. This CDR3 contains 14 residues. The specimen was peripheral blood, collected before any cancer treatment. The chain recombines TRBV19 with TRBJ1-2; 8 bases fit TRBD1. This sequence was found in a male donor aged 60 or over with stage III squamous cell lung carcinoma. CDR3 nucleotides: TGTGCCACGAGTAGGACAGGGCTGGGCTATGGCTACACCTTC. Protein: CATSRTGLGYGYTF.